The 12 T cell receptor beta chains below come from one sample, sequenced in a study of shared clonotypes between healthy human individuals. Sequencing was performed with immunoSEQ multiplex PCR; in TCRdb, only in-frame clones are kept and a portion is missing. Altogether around 2.1 million clones are present, around 95% being singletons, with the ten largest covering around 0.13%. The sequenced sample was naive CD4+ T cells sorted from blood. Noted subset: CD45RA+ positively selected. The receptors were gathered from a man aged 18 to 30 in good health.

The V and J genes are TRBV12-2 and TRBJ2-1; the table gives TRBD1 as D, unverified against the DNA. TRBV12-2 is a documented pseudogene. The CDR3 runs to 16 residues. Here the CDR3 DNA reads TGTGCAAGTCGCTTAGCGGGGACACCGTCCTACAATGAGCAGTTCTTC. It codes for CASRLAGTPSYNEQFF.

The genes are TRBV30 and TRBJ2-2; 7 bases match TRBD2. The CDR3 is 16 amino acids. CDR1 and CDR2 (germline): GTSNPN, SVGIG (reference sequence). The J segment lost 7 bases and the V segment lost 0 bases, leaving 11 bases of the junction unmatched. CDR3 in amino acids: CAWSVLAGVPGGELFF. In DNA, the CDR3 is TGTGCCTGGAGTGTATTAGCGGGCGTCCCGGGCGGGGAGCTGTTTTTT.

The chain employs TRBV6-5 and TRBJ2-7, with TRBD2 identical over 11 bases. J lost 12 bases, V lost 5 bases, and 12 bases had no gene match. Germline CDR1 and CDR2: MNHEY and SVGAGI. The CDR3 runs to 14 residues. The CDR3 DNA reads as TGTGCCAGCAGTCCAGGAACTAGCGGGAGACGTCTGTACTTC. The encoded protein is CASSPGTSGRRLYF.

This clone was counted only a few times. This sequence joins TRBV4-1 and TRBJ1-3, with D perhaps TRBD1 (5 bases). This CDR3 is 13 amino acids long. CDR1 is MGHRA, CDR2 YSYEKL, per germline. Trimming removed 5 bases from V and 8 bases from J, with 13 bases in between. DNA for the CDR3: TGCGCCAGCAGCTCCAGGGAAGCGGACACCATATATTTT. It codes for CASSSREADTIYF.

The V and J genes are TRBV5-5 and TRBJ2-7; the match to TRBD1 covers 9 bases. Germline V CDR1 and CDR2: SGHKS, YYEKEE (reference sequence). The CDR3 loop spans 17 amino acids. V lost 3 bases to trimming and J lost 0 bases; unmatched junction nucleotides: 10. The CDR3 DNA reads as TGTGCCAGCAGCTACCGGGGACAGGGCACAAGCTCCTACGAGCAGTACTTC. Its translation: CASSYRGQGTSSYEQYF. The full variable domain, rest sourced from reference TRBV5-5 and TRBJ2-7, is DAGVTQSPTHLIKTRGQQVTLRCSPISGHKSVSWYQQVLGQGPQFIFQYYEKEERGRGNFPDRFSARQFPNYSSELNVNALLLGDSALYLCASSYRGQGTSSYEQYFGPGTRLTVT.

The chain uses TRBV7-8 and TRBJ2-1; TRBD2 matches at 8 bases. With 7 bases clipped from V and 2 bases from J, the junction kept 4 bases outside the gene matches. CDR3 length equals 14 residues. Germline lookup yields CDR1 SGHVS and CDR2 FQNEAQ. CDR3 amino acids: CASKSGSTYNEQFF. In nucleotides, the CDR3 is TGTGCCAGCAAGAGCGGGAGCACCTACAATGAGCAGTTCTTC. Full variable domain (remainder filled in from reference TRBV7-8 and TRBJ2-1): GAGVSQSPRYKVAKRGQDVALRCDPISGHVSLFWYQQALGQGPEFLTYFQNEAQLDKSGLPSDRFFAERPEGSVSTLKIQRTQQEDSAVYLCASKSGSTYNEQFFGPGTRLTVL.

J is TRBJ2-2 and V is TRBV4-1; TRBD2 aligns across 14 bases. This CDR3 region has 17 residues. Germline assignment: CDR1 MGHRA and CDR2 YSYEKL. The junction had 8 bases not matched to a gene; V was cut back by 3 bases and J by 8 bases. The CDR3: CASSHPGLAGVRGELFF. Here the CDR3 DNA reads TGCGCCAGCAGCCACCCGGGACTAGCGGGGGTGAGGGGGGAGCTGTTTTTT.

This CDR3 is CSAETQNIQYF. The DNA of the CDR3 is TGCAGTGCCGAGACCCAAAACATTCAGTACTTC. The rearrangement joins TRBV20-1 to TRBJ2-4; D gene ambiguous. The CDR3 spans 11 residues. Germline CDR1 is DFQATT and CDR2 is SNEGSKA (reference sequence). Trimming shortened V by 6 bases and J by 5 bases, and 8 bases separated the two germline ends.

Regarding this clone: Additional DNA sequences in this sample encode the identical CDR3. This rearrangement joins TRBV5-1 to TRBJ2-1; TRBD1 matches at 7 bases. The CDR3 totals 16 residues. The germline gives CDR1 SGHRS, CDR2 YFSETQ. V was pared by 0 bases and J by 0 bases, with 3 bases of the junction left unmatched. The CDR3 region is CASSLATGVSYNEQFF. CDR3 coding DNA: TGCGCCAGCAGCTTGGCCACAGGGGTCTCCTACAATGAGCAGTTCTTC. The full variable domain, completed using reference TRBV5-1 and TRBJ2-1, is KAGVTQTPRYLIKTRGQQVTLSCSPISGHRSVSWYQQTPGQGLQFLFEYFSETQRNKGNFPGRFSGRQFSNSRSEMNVSTLELGDSALYLCASSLATGVSYNEQFFGPGTRLTVL.

V usage is TRBV2 and J usage is TRBJ2-5; TRBD1 agrees at 9 bases. The germline V gene has CDR1 SNHLY and CDR2 FYNNEI. V shed 7 bases and J 4 bases; nucleotides not matched to a gene: 10. The CDR3 has 15 residues. The CDR3, as DNA: TGTGCCAGCACCAGGGAACAGGGGGCTAGAGAGACCCAGTACTTC. This codes for CASTREQGARETQYF.

The J gene is TRBJ2-1, the V gene TRBV10-3; unclear D gene. CDR1 and CDR2 (germline): ENHRY, SYGVKD. The CDR3 extends over 12 amino acids. Trimming removed 5 bases at V and 7 bases at J, with 9 bases between. The CDR3 is CAISNFENEQFF. For the CDR3, the DNA is TGTGCCATCAGTAACTTCGAGAATGAGCAGTTCTTC.

The chain couples TRBV7-6 to TRBJ1-3; no reliable D call. Germline CDR1 reads SGHVS; CDR2 reads FNYEAQ. The CDR3 spans 16 residues. V was shortened by 0 bases and J by 0 bases, with 9 bases between the two germline ends. The CDR3: CASSLAQKSSGNTIYF. CDR3 nucleotide sequence: TGTGCCAGCAGCTTAGCGCAGAAGAGCTCTGGAAACACCATATATTTT.